This record concerns one T cell receptor (beta chain) sequence. The length of the CDR3 is 15 residues. CDR1 is KGHSH, CDR2 LQKENI, per germline. Germline trimming cut 6 bases from V and 0 bases from J; bases unmatched to any gene: 4. Libraries were prepared by immunoSEQ multiplex PCR; TCRdb keeps only in-frame clonotypes and omits some of them. The sample holds some 390,000 clones, more than 70% seen once. This entry comes from a study of blood T cell repertoires in COVID-19. Study as a whole: Spain, Italy and the United States supplied samples that represented acute and convalescent COVID-19. Nucleic acid was either cDNA or gDNA, and it came from T cells, B-cell-depleted T cells, or PBMCs.

The chain recombines TRBV18 with TRBJ2-3; 9 bases agree with TRBD1. Sequences were obtained from peripheral blood. This TCR came from a woman aged 55-69 years with COVID-19, enrolled during active disease. The CDR3 reads CASSGTGSSTDTQYF. The CDR3 DNA follows: TGTGCCAGCTCTGGGACAGGGTCTAGCACAGATACGCAGTATTTT.